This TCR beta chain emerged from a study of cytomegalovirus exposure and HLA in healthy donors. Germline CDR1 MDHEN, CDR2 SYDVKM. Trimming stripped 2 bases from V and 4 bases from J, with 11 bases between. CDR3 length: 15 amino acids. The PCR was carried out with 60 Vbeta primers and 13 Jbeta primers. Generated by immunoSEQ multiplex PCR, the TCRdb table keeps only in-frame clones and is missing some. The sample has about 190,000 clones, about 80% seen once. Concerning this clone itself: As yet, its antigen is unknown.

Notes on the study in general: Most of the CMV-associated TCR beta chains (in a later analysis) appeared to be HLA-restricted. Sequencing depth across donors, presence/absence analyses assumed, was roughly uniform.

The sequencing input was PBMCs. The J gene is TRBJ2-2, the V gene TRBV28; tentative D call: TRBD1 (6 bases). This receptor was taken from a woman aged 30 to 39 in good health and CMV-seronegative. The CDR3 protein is CASSLAGDRTGELFF. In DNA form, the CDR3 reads TGTGCCAGCAGTTTAGCAGGGGATCGCACCGGGGAGCTGTTTTTT.